The source of this T cell receptor (beta chain) is a study of tumor and adjacent non-tumor tissue in lung cancer. As for the study in general: Stage I to III disease affected over nine men and about five women aged about 31 to 76. Study findings and constraints: Tumor tissue had significantly higher TCR diversity than normal lung. Tumor repertoires had a smaller top 100 clone share than normal lung.

This sample's RNA came from whole unsorted tissue. Between August and November 2014, newly diagnosed, chemotherapy-naive lung cancer patients underwent thoracic surgery in China. TCRbeta libraries were built with three rounds of nested PCR, modified from ARM-PCR. TCRdb reprocessed the multiplex PCR reads via MiXCR and lists one record per CDR3 protein. The table lists fewer than 130,000 distinct CDR3 sequences, approximately 84% of them singletons. The V gene lost 2 bases and the J gene lost 16 bases, with 15 bases spanning the gap. This CDR3 region has 12 residues. The V gene's germline CDR1 is MNHEY and CDR2 SVGEGT. In this sample, this clonotype turned up once. As yet, its antigen is unknown.

V and J are TRBV6-2 or TRBV6-3 and TRBJ2-1; D unclear. This TCR derives from a man between 65 and 85 years old with non-small cell lung cancer. Sequencing input: lung tumor tissue. CDR3 in DNA: TGTGCCAGCAGTTACGTCGTTGGCGAGCTATTCTTC. Protein sequence: CASSYVVGELFF.